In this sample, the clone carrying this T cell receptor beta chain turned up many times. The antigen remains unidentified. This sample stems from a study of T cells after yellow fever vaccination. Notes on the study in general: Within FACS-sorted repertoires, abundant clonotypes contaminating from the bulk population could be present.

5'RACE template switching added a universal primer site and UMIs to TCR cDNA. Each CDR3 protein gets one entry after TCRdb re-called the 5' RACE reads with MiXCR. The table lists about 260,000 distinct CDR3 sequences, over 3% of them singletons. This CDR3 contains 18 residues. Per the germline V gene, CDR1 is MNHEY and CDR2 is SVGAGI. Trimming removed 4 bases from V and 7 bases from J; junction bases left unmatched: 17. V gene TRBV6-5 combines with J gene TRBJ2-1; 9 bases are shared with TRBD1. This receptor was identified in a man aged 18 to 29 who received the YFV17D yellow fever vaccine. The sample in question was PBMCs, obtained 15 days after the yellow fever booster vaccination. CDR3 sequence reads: CASSSSGTGFVRLNEQFF. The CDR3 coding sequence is TGTGCCAGCAGTTCGTCCGGGACAGGGTTCGTAAGGCTAAATGAGCAGTTCTTC.